The 6 T cell receptor beta chains in this list originate from one sample, sequenced in a study of low-dose radiotherapy and immunotherapy resistance in tumors (dated by TCRdb to between 2021 and 2024). Sequencing was performed on an Illumina HiSeq 2500. First-strand cDNA was synthesized with Superscript III and a set of TRAV- and TRBV-specific primers, covering both TCRalpha and TCRbeta chains. TCRs were amplified for about 18 PCR cycles with Phusion, using a constant-region primer paired with the adapter attached to the V primers. Using fastp at Q25 and MiXCR, TCRdb reprocessed the public reads and kept productive beta chains. For every CDR3 protein sequence, its rows merge into one entry that carries the most common genes and DNA. A total of fewer than 110,000 distinct CDR3 sequences appear in this sample, around 20% of them only once. The ten largest clonotypes hold approximately 4% of the sample.

The sample's time point label, decoded: after trial treatment. The treatment or condition label corresponds to: LDRT plus nivolumab, ipilimumab, low-dose cyclophosphamide and aspirin (RACIN trial). The sequences come from PBMCs, collected after low-dose radiotherapy plus immunotherapy. These TCRs come from a male donor with prostate cancer.

This clonotype was picked up many times. The chain couples TRBV9 to TRBJ2-6; D is uncertain. V was cut by 2 bases and J by 0 bases, with 6 bases left in between. The CDR3 has 15 residues. Germline V gene data show CDR1 as SGDLS and CDR2 as YYNGEE. Written as DNA, the CDR3 is TGTGCCAGCAGCGTCCAAAGCTCTGGGGCCAACGTCCTGACTTTC. Translated, it gives CASSVQSSGANVLTF. Complete variable domain (other parts from reference TRBV9 and TRBJ2-6): DSGVTQTPKHLITATGQRVTLRCSPRSGDLSVYWYQQSLDQGLQFLIQYYNGEERAKGNILERFSAQQFPDLHSELNLSSLELGDSALYFCASSVQSSGANVLTFGAGSRLTVL.

This clonotype was counted at least ten times. This chain connects TRBV6-1 to TRBJ1-1; D unclear. V shed 1 base and J shed 1 base, with 7 bases lying between them. CDR1 and CDR2 from the germline V gene are MNHNS and SASEGT. CDR3 length equals 14 residues. The CDR3 loop is CASSEVTGNTEAFF. CDR3 DNA: TGTGCCAGCAGTGAAGTAACCGGGAACACTGAAGCTTTCTTT.

This clonotype was detected many times. As DNA, the CDR3 is TGTGCCAGCAGCCAAGAACCTGGGACACACAGGGATACGCAGTATTTT. This encodes CASSQEPGTHRDTQYF. The V call is TRBV14, the J call TRBJ2-3, with D perhaps TRBD1 (6 bases). The CDR3 has 16 residues. V was pared by 0 bases and J by 6 bases, with 16 bases between. Germline lookup yields CDR1 SGHDN and CDR2 FVKESK.

There are many counts of this clonotype. V gene TRBV18 combines with J gene TRBJ2-7; 8 bases map to TRBD2. The V gene's germline CDR1 is KGHSH and CDR2 LQKENI. Trimming at V came to 3 bases and at J to 2 bases, leaving 9 bases not matched to a gene. This CDR3 contains 16 residues. The CDR3 DNA reads as TGTGCCAGCTCACCTACCCAGGATAGCGGGGCCTACGAGCAGTACTTC. Translated: CASSPTQDSGAYEQYF.

The sample holds many counts of this clonotype. V usage is TRBV27 and J usage is TRBJ2-7; 11 nucleotides align to TRBD1. V was clipped by 5 bases and J by 5 bases; unmatched bases: 5. The CDR3 has 14 amino acids. CDR1 and CDR2 (germline): MNHEY, SMNVEV (reference sequence). CDR3 nucleotide sequence: TGTGCCAGCAGTCTTCAGGGACAGGGGGACGAGCAGTACTTC. Residues: CASSLQGQGDEQYF.

This clonotype was seen many times. The J gene is TRBJ2-4, the V gene TRBV7-2, with a weak D call TRBD2 (6 bases). V was cut by 8 bases and J by 5 bases, with 19 bases left in between. CDR3 length: 15 amino acids. The V gene's germline CDR1 is SGHTA and CDR2 FQGNSA. The CDR3: CASSAWRGNQNIQYF. The CDR3 DNA is TGTGCCAGCTCCGCCTGGCGGGGCAATCAAAACATTCAGTACTTC.